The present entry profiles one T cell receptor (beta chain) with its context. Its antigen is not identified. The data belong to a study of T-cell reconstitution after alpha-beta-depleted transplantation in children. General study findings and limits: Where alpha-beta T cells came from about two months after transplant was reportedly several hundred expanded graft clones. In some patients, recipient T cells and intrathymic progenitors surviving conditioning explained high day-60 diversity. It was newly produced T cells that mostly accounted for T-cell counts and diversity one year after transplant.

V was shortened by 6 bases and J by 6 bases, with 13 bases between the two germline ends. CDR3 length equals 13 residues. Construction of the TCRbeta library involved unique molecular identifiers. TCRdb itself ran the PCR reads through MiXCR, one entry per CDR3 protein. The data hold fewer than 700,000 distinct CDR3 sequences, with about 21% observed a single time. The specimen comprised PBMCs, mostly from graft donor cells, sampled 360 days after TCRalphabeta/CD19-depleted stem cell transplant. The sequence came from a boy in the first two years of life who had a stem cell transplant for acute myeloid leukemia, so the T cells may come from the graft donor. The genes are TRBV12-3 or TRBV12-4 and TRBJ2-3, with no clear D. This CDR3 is CASRPIYPDTQYF. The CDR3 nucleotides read TGTGCCAGCAGACCGATTTACCCGGATACGCAGTATTTT.